This record covers a single T cell receptor beta chain. Its antigen is not identified. Following RNA extraction, reverse transcription yielded cDNA that acted as the sequencing template. Method: immunoSEQ multiplex PCR; TCRdb's copy keeps in-frame clones and lacks some. The sample has about 180,000 clones; over 50% are singletons. This sample is drawn from a study of CD8+ T cells in alopecia areata. Study-wide background: Each of the treated patients was given oral tofacitinib, 5 to 10 mg twice daily, for moderate-to-severe alopecia areata. Broader study findings: Affected scalp, especially in alopecia totalis/universalis, had a higher clonality than normal scalp did.

Alopecia areata patients provided lesional scalp punch biopsies and peripheral blood, both collected for the study. This CDR3 contains 15 residues. The germline CDR1 and CDR2 sequences are SGHTA and FQGNSA. The V end lost 3 bases, the J end lost 2 bases, and 12 bases lay between the germline ends. The material sequenced was CD4+ T cells sorted from blood, taken at week 0. This chain connects TRBV7-2 to TRBJ2-3; no clear D gene. The receptor comes from a human donor with alopecia areata. DNA of the CDR3: TGTGCCAGCAGCTTTTCTGATCGGTCCACAGATACGCAGTATTTT. Protein: CASSFSDRSTDTQYF.